The rows below give T cell receptor beta chains drawn from one sample of a study of CD8 T cells in Susac syndrome. In TCRdb, the immunoSEQ multiplex PCR reads were re-called with MiXCR into one record per CDR3 protein. The sample yields 150,000 to 200,000 distinct CDR3 sequences, approximately 95% seen once. The sequencing input was CD8+ T cells from PBMCs. The receptors derive from a human donor with multiple sclerosis. Both conserved end residues are part of each CDR3. A D gene is named only where the DNA matches it firmly. Rows give clone size only sometimes, using once, few, many, or a class for an expanded clone.

v_call	j_call	clone_size	d_call	cdr3_nt	cdr3_aa
TRBV4-1	TRBJ2-1	-	TRBD1	TGCGCCAGCAGCCAAGACACAGGGGGCGGCTACAATGAGCAGTTCTTC	CASSQDTGGGYNEQFF
TRBV12-3/TRBV12-4	TRBJ2-1	-	-	TGTGCCAGCAGTTTCTCGTACCCTTGGAATGAGCAGTTCTTC	CASSFSYPWNEQFF
TRBV9	TRBJ2-1	-	TRBD2	TGTGCCAGCAGCCCGAGAGCGGGGGGGCTTGAGCAGTTCTTC	CASSPRAGGLEQFF
TRBV12-3/TRBV12-4	TRBJ1-1	-	TRBD1	TGTGCCAGCAGTTCGAGAATCGGGGACAGGGGGGATTTCTTT	CASSSRIGDRGDFF
TRBV12-5	TRBJ2-7	-	TRBD2	TGTGCTAGTGGAAGGGGAGGGGAGCAGTACTTC	CASGRGGEQYF
TRBV5-6	TRBJ1-1	-	-	TGTGCCAGCAGCTCCACTAGCCCTGAAGCTTTCTTT	CASSSTSPEAFF
TRBV10-3	TRBJ2-7	-	TRBD2	TGTGCCATCAGTGAAGTCGGGACTAGCGGGAGCTACGAGCAGTACTTC	CAISEVGTSGSYEQYF
TRBV6-1	TRBJ1-5	-	-	TGTGCCAGCAGACCCTTCTCCGGACGGGCTGGCAATCAGCCCCAGCATTTT	CASRPFSGRAGNQPQHF
TRBV20-1	TRBJ2-1	-	-	TGCAGTGCCATACACAATGAGCAGTTCTTC	CSAIHNEQFF
TRBV24-1	TRBJ2-1	once	-	TGTGCCACCAGTGATTCCGACAATGAGCAGTTCTTC	CATSDSDNEQFF
TRBV9	TRBJ2-3	-	-	TGTGCCAGCAGCGAGAGGACAGATACGCAGTATTTT	CASSERTDTQYF
TRBV9	TRBJ2-5	few	TRBD2	TGTGCCAGCAGCGTAACTAGCGGGAGGACGGTTGAGACCCAGTACTTC	CASSVTSGRTVETQYF
TRBV11-2	TRBJ1-2	-	TRBD1	TGTGCCAGCAGCCTCGAGGGGGACAGCCCGTATGGCTACACCTTC	CASSLEGDSPYGYTF
TRBV20-1	TRBJ2-7	-	TRBD1	TGCAGTGCTAGGGACAGGGGGTACGAGCAGTACTTC	CSARDRGYEQYF
TRBV7-6	TRBJ2-1	-	-	TGTGCCAGCAGCTTACACCGGGACTTTGACAATGAGCAGTTCTTC	CASSLHRDFDNEQFF
TRBV20-1	TRBJ2-5	-	TRBD2	TGCAGTGCTGCGGGACTAGCTGAAGAGACCCAGTACTTC	CSAAGLAEETQYF
TRBV7-9	TRBJ1-2	-	-	TGTGCCAGCAGCTTCCTATCCGGCAGAGCGTATAGATCTAACTATGGCTACACCTTC	CASSFLSGRAYRSNYGYTF
TRBV20-1	TRBJ2-7	-	-	TGCAGTGCTCCAAATACCGGGACGGCCGCCTACGAGCAGTACTTC	CSAPNTGTAAYEQYF
TRBV12-3/TRBV12-4	TRBJ1-5	-	-	TGTGCCAGCAGTTTACCGGTCGGCGAGACCAATCAGCCCCAGCATTTT	CASSLPVGETNQPQHF
TRBV7-9	TRBJ2-1	-	-	TGTGCCAGCAGCTCGGCAGGGAGTGAGCAGTTCTTC	CASSSAGSEQFF
TRBV27	TRBJ1-1	-	TRBD1	TGTGCCAGCAGAACGGGGGGACAGGGGGCTTCCTTT	CASRTGGQGASF
TRBV4-1	TRBJ1-2	-	-	TGCGCCAGCAGCCAAGATTCGTGGCCGCGATTCACTAACTATGGCTACACCTTC	CASSQDSWPRFTNYGYTF
TRBV7-9	TRBJ2-1	-	-	TGTGCCAGCAGTTCCGACAGGAATGAGCAGTTCTTC	CASSSDRNEQFF
TRBV2	TRBJ2-3	-	-	TGTGCCAGCACCGGGGGACCCTCGGTCACAGATACGCAGTATTTT	CASTGGPSVTDTQYF
TRBV27	TRBJ2-1	-	-	TGTGCCAGCAGTCCAAGGCCCCGCCCCGGCGGGTTCTTC	CASSPRPRPGGFF
TRBV7-8	TRBJ2-7	-	TRBD2	TGTGCCAGCAGCTTAGGGACTAGCGGGAGTAGCTACGAGCAGTACTTC	CASSLGTSGSSYEQYF
TRBV7-9	TRBJ2-6	-	-	TGTGCCAGCAGCTTAGTCCTCGGGGCCAACGTCCTGACTTTC	CASSLVLGANVLTF
TRBV20-1	TRBJ2-4	-	-	TGCAGTGCCCCGCGACAGGCGGGGGACAAAAACATTCAGTACTTC	CSAPRQAGDKNIQYF
TRBV27	TRBJ1-4	-	TRBD1	TGTGCCAGCAGTTTCATCGGACAGGGGCATAATGAAAAACTGTTTTTT	CASSFIGQGHNEKLFF
TRBV29-1	TRBJ2-7	few	TRBD2	TGCAGCGTTGAAGAACGGACCAGCGGGAGCTCCTACGAGCAGTACTTC	CSVEERTSGSSYEQYF
TRBV9	TRBJ2-3	-	-	TGTGCCAGCAGCGTAGAGAATAGGGGCGACCGCACAGATACGCAGTATTTT	CASSVENRGDRTDTQYF
TRBV7-9	TRBJ1-3	-	-	TGTGCCAGCAGCGAGGGGGGGCGCATCTCTGGAAACACCATATATTTT	CASSEGGRISGNTIYF
TRBV27	TRBJ2-7	-	-	TGTGCCAGCAGTTTTTTCCCCAAGTCGGGACCCCCCTACGAGCAGTACTTC	CASSFFPKSGPPYEQYF
TRBV28	TRBJ2-1	-	-	TGTGCCAGCAGTTTAAATGGGGGCGGGAGCTCCTACAATGAGCAGTTCTTC	CASSLNGGGSSYNEQFF
TRBV30	TRBJ2-3	-	-	TGTGCCTGGGGACTTTCGGGGGCAGATACGCAGTATTTT	CAWGLSGADTQYF
TRBV7-2	TRBJ1-1	once	TRBD1	TGTGCCAGCAGCTTAGGGGTCGCAGGGGGGCGGGTTAAGACTGAAGCTTTCTTT	CASSLGVAGGRVKTEAFF